These 31 T cell receptor beta chains originate from one sample sequenced in a study of blood T cells in healthy people across ages. PCR was performed a second time for roughly 7 to 11 cycles using a sample-barcoded 5' primer and a J-beta primer mix. TCRdb used MiXCR to reprocess the 5' RACE reads, holding one entry per CDR3 protein. This table has just over 800,000 distinct CDR3 sequences, about 62% appearing once. Sequenced sample: blood. These receptors all stem from a man aged 30 to 39 in good health.

In this sample, this clonotype turned up a few times. V is TRBV12-3 or TRBV12-4 and J is TRBJ2-3; D is perhaps TRBD1 (6 bases). The ends were cut back, 3 bases at V and 7 bases at J, with 14 bases in the middle. The CDR3 has 14 amino acids. The CDR3 here is CASSFMSGENTQYF. Written as DNA, the CDR3 is TGTGCCAGCAGTTTTATGTCAGGGGAGAATACGCAGTATTTT.

J is TRBJ2-3 and V is TRBV7-2; maybe TRBD1 (6 bases). This CDR3 has 17 amino acids. In germline, CDR1 is SGHTA, CDR2 FQGNSA. V was trimmed by 1 base and J by 1 base, leaving 15 bases between them. In DNA form, the CDR3 reads TGTGCCAGCAGCTTAGTAGGCCGGTCAGGGGGCACAGATACGCAGTATTTT. This encodes CASSLVGRSGGTDTQYF.

Of note for this clonotype: Sequence at one end of the junction differs from germline and may be a read error. The J gene is TRBJ1-2, the V gene TRBV12-3 or TRBV12-4; unclear D gene. The CDR3 length is 12 residues. For the CDR3, the DNA is TGTGCCAGCAGTTTAGGAAACTATGACTACACCTTC. Translating gives CASSLGNYDYTF.

The chain couples TRBV9 to TRBJ2-1; D may be TRBD1 or TRBD2 (5 bases each). V lost 0 bases and J 4 bases, leaving 11 bases between the germline ends. Germline assignment: CDR1 SGDLS and CDR2 YYNGEE. The CDR3 has 15 amino acids. Written as DNA, the CDR3 is TGTGCCAGCAGCGTAGGGGGGTGGAGATACAATGAGCAGTTCTTC. This codes for CASSVGGWRYNEQFF.

The V gene is TRBV25-1, the J gene TRBJ1-5; D is perhaps TRBD1 (5 bases). Deletions cut 1 base from V and 7 bases from J, with 14 bases between. Germline loops: CDR1 MGHDK, CDR2 SYGVNS. This CDR3 contains 15 residues. CDR3 in amino acids: CASSELFRVGQPQHF. CDR3 DNA sequence: TGTGCCAGCAGTGAATTATTCAGGGTAGGGCAGCCCCAGCATTTT.

This clonotype turned up a few times. The gene calls are TRBV7-2 and TRBJ1-5, with TRBD1 matching 10 bases. Germline V gives CDR1 SGHTA, CDR2 FQGNSA. This CDR3 has 15 residues. The V gene end was trimmed by 5 bases and the J gene end by 4 bases; junction bases not matched to a gene: 5. The CDR3 DNA reads as TGTGCCAGCAGCAGGACAGGGGGGGGAAATCAGCCCCAGCATTTT. Its translation: CASSRTGGGNQPQHF. The entire variable domain, with the rest obtained from reference TRBV7-2 and TRBJ1-5, is as follows: GAGVSQSPSNKVTEKGKDVELRCDPISGHTALYWYRQSLGQGLEFLIYFQGNSAPDKSGLPSDRFSAERTGGSVSTLTIQRTQQEDSAVYLCASSRTGGGNQPQHFGDGTRLSIL.

The table lists this clonotype with many counts. This chain connects TRBV29-1 to TRBJ2-1; the D gene could be TRBD1 or TRBD2 (5 bases each). V was cut by 4 bases and J by 0 bases, with 13 bases left in between. This CDR3 is 15 amino acids long. CDR1 SQVTM and CDR2 ANQGSEA come from the germline V gene. CDR3 sequence reads: CSVVGDPSSYNEQFF. CDR3 sequence (DNA): TGCAGCGTTGTGGGGGACCCCAGCTCCTACAATGAGCAGTTCTTC.

The J gene is TRBJ2-4, the V gene TRBV20-1, with D perhaps TRBD2 (6 bases). The DNA end is a closer match to TRBJ2-7, so the J assignment may be wrong. The CDR3 covers 14 residues. Germline V gene sequence: CDR1 DFQATT, CDR2 SNEGSKA (reference sequence). The CDR3 reads CSARDAGTHYEQYF. The DNA of the CDR3 is TGCAGTGCTAGAGATGCAGGGACTCACTACGAGCAGTACTTC.

The chain has TRBV6-5 and TRBJ1-1, with 9 bases identical to TRBD1. Trimming at V came to 4 bases and at J to 3 bases, leaving 3 bases not matched to a gene. Germline values: CDR1 MNHEY, CDR2 SVGAGI. The CDR3 sequence is 14 residues long. The CDR3 region has the DNA TGTGCCAGCAGTTCAACAGGGGGCTACACTGAAGCTTTCTTT. This codes for CASSSTGGYTEAFF.

In this sample, this clonotype turned up once. V and J are TRBV7-2 and TRBJ2-6; 8 bases align to TRBD2. The germline V gene encodes CDR1 SGHTA and CDR2 FQGNSA. The junction had 13 bases not matched to a gene; V was cut back by 7 bases and J by 2 bases. CDR3 length equals 18 residues. Here the CDR3 reads CASIPPERESAGANVLTF. The CDR3 DNA is TGTGCCAGCATCCCCCCGGAGCGGGAGTCCGCTGGGGCCAACGTCCTGACTTTC.

The rearrangement links TRBV7-2 to TRBJ2-5; 8 bases line up with TRBD1. Germline trimming cut 6 bases from V and 5 bases from J; bases unmatched to any gene: 11. Germline CDR1 is SGHTA and CDR2 is FQGNSA. CDR3 size: 15 residues. The CDR3 loop is CASRSHYRGAETQYF. The CDR3 DNA reads TGTGCCAGCAGGTCGCATTACAGGGGGGCGGAGACCCAGTACTTC.

The chain is built from TRBV20-1 and TRBJ1-1; TRBD1 agrees at 7 bases. CDR1 DFQATT and CDR2 SNEGSKA come from the germline V gene (reference sequence). CDR3 size: 15 residues. J was trimmed by 5 bases and V by 0 bases; bases with no gene match: 9. The CDR3 region is CSARDSQGGRTEAFF. DNA of the CDR3: TGCAGTGCTAGAGATAGCCAGGGGGGGCGGACTGAAGCTTTCTTT.

The chain links TRBV12-3 or TRBV12-4 to TRBJ2-1; 9 nucleotides match TRBD2. The length of the CDR3 is 14 residues. V gave up 6 bases and J gave up 6 bases; unmatched junction bases: 6. CDR3 protein: CASRQRGASNEQFF. The DNA of the CDR3 is TGTGCCAGCAGACAGCGGGGGGCCTCCAATGAGCAGTTCTTC.

The V call is TRBV7-9, the J call TRBJ1-2, with a possible D match to TRBD1 (6 bases). V dropped 1 base and J dropped 1 base, with 16 bases sitting between them. There are 17 residues in the CDR3. Germline CDR1 and CDR2: SEHNR and FQNEAQ (reference sequence). The CDR3 is CASSLESWAGVNYGYTF. As DNA, the CDR3 is TGTGCCAGCAGCTTAGAAAGTTGGGCAGGGGTTAACTATGGCTACACCTTC.

Details on this clonotype: A read error is possible here, since a much larger clone lies one base away. This rearrangement joins TRBV6-2 or TRBV6-3 to TRBJ2-5; 9 positions agree with TRBD2. CDR3 length equals 15 residues. Per the germline V gene, CDR1 is MNHEY and CDR2 is SVGEGT. V was clipped by 9 bases and J by 11 bases; unmatched bases: 19. This chain's CDR3 is CASAGGGAGENEQYF. The CDR3 DNA follows: TGTGCCAGTGCCGGCGGGGGGGCTGGGGAGAATGAGCAGTACTTC.

The CDR3 DNA sequence: TGTGCCAGCTCACCGCGACAGGTGGGACACAAGAGTACGCAGTATTTT. This encodes CASSPRQVGHKSTQYF. This sequence joins TRBV18 and TRBJ2-3, with a possible D match to TRBD1 (6 bases). V dropped 3 bases and J dropped 8 bases, with 21 bases sitting between them. The CDR3 sequence is 16 residues long. Germline lookup yields CDR1 KGHSH and CDR2 LQKENI.

This clonotype appeared a few times. The rearrangement joins TRBV29-1 to TRBJ1-2; D gene uncertain. The germline V gene has CDR1 SQVTM and CDR2 ANQGSEA. V was cut by 7 bases and J by 0 bases, with 9 bases left in between. The CDR3 loop spans 12 amino acids. The CDR3 coding sequence is TGCAGCGGTCGAATGACTAACTATGGCTACACCTTC. Its translation: CSGRMTNYGYTF.

J is TRBJ2-6 and V is TRBV13; TRBD2 matches 7 bases. Germline V gene lookup returns CDR1 PRHDT and CDR2 FYEKMQ (reference sequence). Unmatched junction bases numbered 10, after V lost 5 bases and J lost 0 bases. This CDR3 spans 18 amino acids. The CDR3 nucleotides are TGTGCCAGCAGCCCGCTGGGAGGGGAGTTCTCTGGGGCCAACGTCCTGACTTTC. As protein: CASSPLGGEFSGANVLTF.

The table lists this clonotype with many counts. V gene TRBV15 combines with J gene TRBJ2-1; 12 bases align to TRBD2. This CDR3 region has 15 residues. The J segment lost 2 bases and the V segment lost 5 bases, leaving 1 base of the junction unmatched. Germline CDR1 LNHNV, CDR2 YYDKDF (reference sequence). The CDR3 region is CATSASGGAYNEQFF. CDR3 coding DNA: TGTGCCACCAGCGCTAGCGGGGGGGCCTACAATGAGCAGTTCTTC. Supplemented by reference TRBV15 and TRBJ2-1, the full variable domain reads DAMVIQNPRYQVTQFGKPVTLSCSQTLNHNVMYWYQQKSSQAPKLLFHYYDKDFNNEADTPDNFQSRRPNTSFCFLDIRSPGLGDTAMYLCATSASGGAYNEQFFGPGTRLTVL.

The J gene is TRBJ2-3, the V gene TRBV9; 10 positions agree with TRBD2. Germline CDR1 reads SGDLS; CDR2 reads YYNGEE. This CDR3 comprises 17 residues. With 0 bases clipped from V and 3 bases from J, the junction kept 7 bases outside the gene matches. Here the CDR3 DNA reads TGTGCCAGCAGCGTAGAATCTAGCGGGGGCAGGACAGATACGCAGTATTTT. Its translation is CASSVESSGGRTDTQYF. The full variable domain, rest sourced from reference TRBV9 and TRBJ2-3, is DSGVTQTPKHLITATGQRVTLRCSPRSGDLSVYWYQQSLDQGLQFLIQYYNGEERAKGNILERFSAQQFPDLHSELNLSSLELGDSALYFCASSVESSGGRTDTQYFGPGTRLTVL.

This clonotype appeared a few times. The chain uses TRBV29-1 and TRBJ2-5, with 7 bases fitting TRBD1. Unmatched junction bases numbered 2, after V lost 6 bases and J lost 1 base. Germline CDR1 is SQVTM and CDR2 is ANQGSEA. The CDR3 covers 12 residues. CDR3 protein: CSVGTVQETQYF. CDR3 sequence (DNA): TGCAGCGTGGGGACAGTCCAAGAGACCCAGTACTTC.

The chain is built from TRBV20-1 and TRBJ1-6; D call uncertain. The CDR3 totals 15 residues. The germline V gene has CDR1 DFQATT and CDR2 SNEGSKA (reference sequence). The V gene lost 5 bases and the J gene lost 8 bases, with 19 bases spanning the gap. The CDR3 coding sequence is TGCAGTGCTGCACGAGGGCGGAAAATTTATTCACCCCTCCACTTT. Translating it yields CSAARGRKIYSPLHF.

The chain joins TRBV6-1 to TRBJ2-4; tentative D call: TRBD1 (6 bases). V gave up 8 bases and J gave up 13 bases, with 24 bases separating them. Germline-derived CDR1 and CDR2 are MNHNS and SASEGT. The CDR3 runs 14 residues. The CDR3: CASPPGQGIERQYF. CDR3 nucleotide sequence: TGTGCCAGCCCCCCGGGCCAGGGGATAGAACGGCAGTACTTC.

V is TRBV12-3 or TRBV12-4 and J is TRBJ1-2; 7 bases map to TRBD1. J gave up 4 bases and V 6 bases, and 14 bases lay outside the gene matches. There are 16 residues in the CDR3. The CDR3 coding sequence is TGTGCCAGCAGCCCACCGAACCAACAGGGGTCCTATGGCTACACCTTC. Translation gives CASSPPNQQGSYGYTF.

The sample holds many counts of this clonotype. This rearrangement joins TRBV7-9 to TRBJ2-1, with TRBD2 identical over 15 bases. The CDR3 runs 16 residues. Trimming cost V 4 bases and J 4 bases; bases outside gene matches: 2. Germline V gene sequence: CDR1 SEHNR, CDR2 FQNEAQ (reference sequence). The CDR3 bases are TGTGCCAGCAGCTCCGGACTAGCGGGGGGGTACAATGAGCAGTTCTTC. Amino acid sequence: CASSSGLAGGYNEQFF. Full variable domain (missing parts from reference TRBV7-9 and TRBJ2-1): DTGVSQNPRHKITKRGQNVTFRCDPISEHNRLYWYRQTLGQGPEFLTYFQNEAQLEKSRLLSDRFSAERPKGSFSTLEIQRTEQGDSAMYLCASSSGLAGGYNEQFFGPGTRLTVL.

The chain uses TRBV12-3 or TRBV12-4 and TRBJ1-2; 8 bases are shared with TRBD1. V dropped 7 bases and J dropped 0; count of bases not matched to a gene: 10. The CDR3 loop spans 16 amino acids. The CDR3 spells CASNQQGGGANYGYTF. The DNA of the CDR3 is TGTGCCAGCAACCAACAGGGGGGGGGAGCTAACTATGGCTACACCTTC.

This clonotype occurred once. The CDR3 loop is CASSRNTGVQPQHF. The CDR3, as DNA: TGTGCCAGCAGCCGGAACACAGGGGTGCAGCCCCAGCATTTT. The rearrangement joins TRBV7-2 to TRBJ1-5; TRBD1 aligns across 7 bases. The V segment lost 5 bases and the J segment 7 bases; nucleotides outside the gene matches: 8. The CDR3 runs 14 residues. CDR1 SGHTA and CDR2 FQGNSA come from the germline V gene.

The chain carries TRBV6-5 and TRBJ2-5; 8 bases fit TRBD2. Germline loops: CDR1 MNHEY, CDR2 SVGAGI. This CDR3 is 13 amino acids long. V trimming: 7 bases; J trimming: 5 bases; junction bases outside the gene matches: 6. The CDR3 nucleotides are TGTGCCAGCACCCGGACTAGCTACGAGACCCAGTACTTC. Translation gives CASTRTSYETQYF.

This sequence joins TRBV6-5 and TRBJ2-1; 8 positions match TRBD1. CDR1 MNHEY and CDR2 SVGAGI come from the germline V gene. The CDR3 runs 15 residues. Trimming removed 0 bases from V and 9 bases from J; junction bases left unmatched: 7. The CDR3 loop reads CASSYSRAGGFEQFF. The CDR3 DNA follows: TGTGCCAGCAGTTACTCGAGGGCAGGGGGCTTTGAGCAGTTCTTC.

The gene calls are TRBV9 and TRBJ2-1, with D perhaps matching TRBD1 or TRBD2 (5 bases each). The CDR3 has 14 residues. V lost 3 bases and J lost 10, with 17 bases in between. Germline CDR1 SGDLS, CDR2 YYNGEE. CDR3 region: CASSARTGTVEQFF. In nucleotides, the CDR3 is TGTGCCAGCAGCGCCCGAACCGGGACGGTGGAGCAGTTCTTC.

This clonotype has more than one count but fewer than ten. This chain connects TRBV12-3 or TRBV12-4 to TRBJ2-1; 8 nucleotides agree with TRBD2. This CDR3 region has 18 residues. The J segment lost 3 bases and the V segment lost 6 bases, leaving 16 bases of the junction unmatched. The CDR3: CASSHNPVAGRRYNEQFF. CDR3 in DNA: TGTGCCAGCAGCCACAACCCAGTAGCGGGGCGACGCTACAATGAGCAGTTCTTC.